This T cell receptor (beta chain) was captured in a study of blood T cell repertoires in COVID-19. Turning to the study itself: From the United States, Italy and Spain came samples of acute and convalescent COVID-19. The cDNA or gDNA used as material had been derived from T cells, B-cell-depleted T cells, or PBMCs.

Notes on this clone: One junction end disagrees with the germline gene, perhaps due to a read error.

CDR1 SQVTM and CDR2 ANQGSEA come from the germline V gene. The CDR3 runs 13 residues. As handled by the study authors: How many nucleated cells were present was estimated from reference gene primer amplification. The assay was immunoSEQ multiplex PCR, and TCRdb's table has in-frame clones only and misses some. V and J calls plus clone size are reproduced from that table; the DNA served to infer D and trimming. The sample contains about 150,000 clones, over 75% of which appear only once. This clonotype was obtained from a woman between 50 and 59 years old with acute or convalescent COVID-19. The chain carries TRBV29-1 and TRBJ1-4; possible D gene TRBD1, 6 bases. The material sequenced was peripheral blood. The CDR3 nucleotides are TGCAGCGTTCAAGACAGGTCTAATGAAAAACTGTTTTTT. Translating it yields CSVQDRSNEKLFF.